A selection of T cell receptor beta chains follows, all from one sample in a study of T cells in localized non-small cell lung cancer. Method: immunoSEQ multiplex PCR; TCRdb's copy keeps in-frame clones and lacks some. The repertoire includes 7,000 to 8,500 clones, approximately 50% of them detected once, and 2.5% to 3% sits in the top ten. The material sequenced was lymph node tissue, taken before any cancer treatment. The source is a female donor of 60 years or more with stage I lung adenocarcinoma. CDR3s include the opening cysteine and the closing phenylalanine or tryptophan. A D gene is named only where the DNA matches it firmly. Clone size is shown for a subset of rows, as once, few, many or a class of expanded clone.

TRBV15,TRBD1,TRBJ1-2,NA,TGTGCCACCAGCAGAGGCCGGGACAGCTTAAATGGCTACACCTTC,CATSRGRDSLNGYTF
TRBV18,NA,TRBJ1-1,NA,TGTGCCAGCTCACCACCATCTGGCAGGACCTTCACTGAAGCTTTCTTT,CASSPPSGRTFTEAFF
TRBV6-8,NA,TRBJ2-7,few,TGTGCCAGCAGTGTAGAGGGTTACGAGCAGTACTTC,CASSVEGYEQYF
TRBV9,NA,TRBJ2-1,few,TGTGCCAGCAGCCCCGGCCCCACCTACAATGAGCAGTTCTTC,CASSPGPTYNEQFF
TRBV28,NA,TRBJ1-5,NA,TGTGCCAGCAGTGGGACACCTCATCAGCCCCAGCATTTT,CASSGTPHQPQHF
TRBV11-3,TRBD2,TRBJ2-7,NA,TGTGCCAGCAGCCAAGCCGGGACTAGCGGGTACGAGCAGTACTTC,CASSQAGTSGYEQYF
TRBV6-8,NA,TRBJ1-6,NA,TGTGCCAGCAGTTACTCGTTAAAGAACCCATCACCCCTCCACTTT,CASSYSLKNPSPLHF
TRBV9,TRBD1,TRBJ2-3,NA,TGTGCCAGCAGCGCTCCCCCGGGACAGGGGGCCATCAGCACAGATACGCAGTATTTT,CASSAPPGQGAISTDTQYF
TRBV9,NA,TRBJ1-6,few,TGTGCCAGCAGAGGGGGTATCGGTAATTCACCCCTCCACTTT,CASRGGIGNSPLHF
TRBV7-2,TRBD1,TRBJ2-5,few,TGTGCCAGCGACAGGGGGCTCCAAGAGACCCAGTACTTC,CASDRGLQETQYF
TRBV6-8,TRBD1,TRBJ2-1,NA,TGTGCCAGCAGCGATCCCTTGGGACAGGGGAAGATAAGACAGTTCTTC,CASSDPLGQGKIRQFF
TRBV18,NA,TRBJ1-2,NA,TGTGCCAGCTCACCCGCGAGGGGTCCCTATGGCTACACCTTC,CASSPARGPYGYTF
TRBV28,NA,TRBJ2-6,NA,TGTGCCAGCAGTCGGGTCCATGGGGGCAACGTCCTGACTTTC,CASSRVHGGNVLTF
TRBV19,NA,TRBJ2-3,NA,NA,CASSRAPQYFGQYF
TRBV1,NA,TRBJ2-6,few,TGCGCCAGCAGCCCTTCTGGGGCCAACGTCCTGACTTTC,CASSPSGANVLTF
TRBV11-1,TRBD1,TRBJ1-2,NA,TGTGCCAGCAGCGTAGGGAGACAGGGATTGAACTATGGCTACACCTTC,CASSVGRQGLNYGYTF
TRBV6-8,NA,TRBJ1-1,few,TGTGCCATCAGTTCTCAGGGGAGAGCTGAAGCTTTCTTT,CAISSQGRAEAFF
TRBV11-3,NA,TRBJ1-5,medium-sized,TGTGCCAGCAGCTTAGGGGGTACAAATTGGCCCCAGCATTTT,CASSLGGTNWPQHF
TRBV29-1,NA,TRBJ2-3,NA,TGCAGCGTTGTATCGAGGGTAGGCACAGATACGCAGTATTTT,CSVVSRVGTDTQYF
TRBV19,NA,TRBJ2-7,NA,TGTGCCAGTACCACCAATCGGGGCGGCGAGCAGTACTTC,CASTTNRGGEQYF
TRBV19,TRBD1,TRBJ1-2,NA,TGTGCCAGTAGTTCCAGGACAGGCCCCGTTTATGGCTACACCTTC,CASSSRTGPVYGYTF
TRBV12-5,NA,TRBJ1-1,NA,TGTGCTAGTGGTCCCTCCGGGGGGAACACTGAAGCTTTCTTT,CASGPSGGNTEAFF
TRBV6-8,NA,TRBJ1-1,NA,TGTGCCAGCAGTTACTCGAATGGCGCCAACACTGAAGCTTTCTTT,CASSYSNGANTEAFF
TRBV11-3,NA,TRBJ2-1,NA,TGTGCCAGCAGCTTAGGGGGATTAGGGCGCGATCCGTTCTTC,CASSLGGLGRDPFF
TRBV12-5,NA,TRBJ2-1,NA,TGTGCTAGTGGTTTGGTATTGGGGGCCTACTACAATGAGCAGTTCTTC,CASGLVLGAYYNEQFF
TRBV30,TRBD2,TRBJ2-7,NA,TGTGCCTGGAGCCGTGCGGGACTAGCGGGAGATACCGAGCAGTACTTC,CAWSRAGLAGDTEQYF
TRBV29-1,NA,TRBJ2-7,NA,TGCAGCGTTGAGGGAGGGGGAGGCTACGAGCAGTACTTC,CSVEGGGGYEQYF
TRBV18,TRBD1,TRBJ1-2,NA,TGTGCCAGCTCACCAGGCAGGGGGCTTTTACGTGGCTACACCTTC,CASSPGRGLLRGYTF
TRBV18,NA,TRBJ1-1,NA,TGTGCCAGCTCACTTAAGGAGACGGGGAACACTGAAGCTTTCTTT,CASSLKETGNTEAFF
TRBV1,NA,TRBJ2-1,NA,TGCGCCAGCAGCCCGGACAGGCGCCAGCAGTTCTTC,CASSPDRRQQFF
TRBV6-8,NA,TRBJ1-5,few,TGTGCCAGCAGTTACGGATCCGGTAGCAATCAGCCCCAGCATTTT,CASSYGSGSNQPQHF
TRBV18,NA,TRBJ2-1,NA,TGTGCCAGCTCACCACTAACGACAGTGAGTGCCTACAATGAGCAGTTCTTC,CASSPLTTVSAYNEQFF
TRBV28,TRBD1,TRBJ1-1,NA,TGTGCCAGCAGTTTACAAGGGGGCGTCTTCGCCGAAGCTTTCTTT,CASSLQGGVFAEAFF
TRBV9,TRBD1,TRBJ2-1,few,TGTGCGACCGGGGCAGGGGGCTCCAATGAGCAGTTCTTC,CATGAGGSNEQFF
TRBV5-1,NA,TRBJ2-3,NA,TGCGCCAGCAGCTTGGAGGGACTCAGAATCACAGATACGCAGTATTTT,CASSLEGLRITDTQYF
TRBV19,NA,TRBJ2-6,NA,TGTGCCAGTAGTATGGGAAGCTCTGGGGCCAACGTCCTGACTTTC,CASSMGSSGANVLTF
TRBV19,TRBD2,TRBJ2-1,NA,TGTGCCAGTAGTAAGACTAGCGGAGCTTACAATGAGCAGTTCTTC,CASSKTSGAYNEQFF
TRBV28,TRBD1,TRBJ1-5,NA,TGTGCCAACACCGAGGACAGGGAGTGGAATCAGCCCCAGCATTTT,CANTEDREWNQPQHF
TRBV6-8,NA,TRBJ2-5,NA,TGTGCCAGCACTCGCGGCGGGACACAAGAGACCCAGTACTTC,CASTRGGTQETQYF
TRBV18,NA,TRBJ2-5,NA,TGTGCCAGCTCCCCCCGGCGGGTGGAAATGGAGACCCAGTACTTC,CASSPRRVEMETQYF
TRBV30,NA,TRBJ1-6,few,TGTGCCTGGAGTCTGCAGGGCGGTAATTCACCCCTCCACTTT,CAWSLQGGNSPLHF
TRBV19,TRBD2,TRBJ2-1,NA,TGTGCCAGTAGTACGACTAGCGGGGCACACAATGAGCAGTTCTTC,CASSTTSGAHNEQFF
TRBV18,NA,TRBJ2-1,NA,TGTGCCAGCTCACTGCTTAACGGGGAGCAGTTCTTC,CASSLLNGEQFF
TRBV29-1,NA,TRBJ1-3,NA,TGCAGCGTTGCAGGGGCCGGAAACACCATATATTTT,CSVAGAGNTIYF
TRBV19,TRBD1,TRBJ1-5,NA,TGTGCCAGCACTCGGGCCGACAGGGCTTCCAATCAGCCCCAGCATTTT,CASTRADRASNQPQHF
TRBV6-8,TRBD2,TRBJ2-5,NA,TGTGCCAGCAGTTGTGAAACTAGCGGGACAGGAGAGACCCAGTACTTC,CASSCETSGTGETQYF